The clone carrying this T cell receptor beta chain has at least ten counts. Its antigen is still unknown. Reverse transcription of approximately 0.55 ug total RNA with a constant-region primer produced TCR beta cDNA. Three nested multiplex PCR rounds, a slightly modified ARM-PCR method, built the TCR beta libraries. Forward primers for TRBV1-TRBV30 and a C-beta reverse primer served the first two PCR rounds, at approximately 10 cycles each. TCRdb used MiXCR to reprocess the multiplex PCR reads, holding one entry per CDR3 protein. Of about 350,000 distinct CDR3 sequences in the sample, less than 65% were seen once. This sample was taken from a study of tumor-infiltrating lymphocytes in primary liver carcinoma. Study-level background: The number of productive TCRbeta reads per sample ranged from roughly 3.65 to 7.5 million and was similar across tissue types.

For blood RNA, unsorted whole blood served as the source, and germline DNA was extracted too. Study-level results: The 250 largest clones made up significantly more of tumor than blood repertoires (p = 0.039).

This CDR3 contains 15 residues. Germline V gene sequence: CDR1 SGHAT, CDR2 FQDESV (reference sequence). The V segment lost 5 bases and the J segment 4 bases; nucleotides outside the gene matches: 8. The sample taken for sequencing was peripheral blood. The sequence derives from a man aged 40-55 years with primary liver carcinoma and hepatitis B virus infection. The rearrangement uses TRBV11-1 and TRBJ2-1, with TRBD2 identical over 7 bases. In nucleotides, the CDR3 is TGTGCCAGCAGCCGACGGGGAGGGCCATACAATGAGCAGTTCTTC. Encoded protein: CASSRRGGPYNEQFF.